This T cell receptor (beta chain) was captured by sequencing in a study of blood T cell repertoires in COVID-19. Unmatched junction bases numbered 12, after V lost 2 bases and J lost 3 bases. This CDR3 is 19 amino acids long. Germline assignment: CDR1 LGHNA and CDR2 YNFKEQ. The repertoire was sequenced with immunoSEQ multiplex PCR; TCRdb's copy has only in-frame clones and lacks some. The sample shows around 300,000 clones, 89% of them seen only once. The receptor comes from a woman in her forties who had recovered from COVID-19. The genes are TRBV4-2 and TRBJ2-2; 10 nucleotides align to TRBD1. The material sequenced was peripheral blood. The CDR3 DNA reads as TGTGCCAGCAGCCAATATACACCGCAGACAGGGGGCTACACCGGGGAGCTGTTTTTT. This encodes CASSQYTPQTGGYTGELFF.